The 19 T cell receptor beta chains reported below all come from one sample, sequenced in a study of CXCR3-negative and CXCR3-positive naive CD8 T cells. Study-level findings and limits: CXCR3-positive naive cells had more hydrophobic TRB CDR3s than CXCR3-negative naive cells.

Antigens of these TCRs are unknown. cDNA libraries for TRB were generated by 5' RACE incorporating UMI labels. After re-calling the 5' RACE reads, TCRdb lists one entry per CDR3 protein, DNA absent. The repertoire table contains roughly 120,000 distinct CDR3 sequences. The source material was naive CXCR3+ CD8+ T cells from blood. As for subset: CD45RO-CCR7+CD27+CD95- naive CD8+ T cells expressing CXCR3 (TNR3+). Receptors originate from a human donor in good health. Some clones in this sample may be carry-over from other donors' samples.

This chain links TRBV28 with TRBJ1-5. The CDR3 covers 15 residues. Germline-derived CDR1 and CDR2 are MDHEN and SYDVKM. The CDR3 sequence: CASSLLAQTNQPQHF. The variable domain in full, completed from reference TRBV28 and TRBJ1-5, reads DVKVTQSSRYLVKRTGEKVFLECVQDMDHENMFWYRQDPGLGLRLIYFSYDVKMKEKGDIPEGYSVSREKKERFSLILESASTNQTSMYLCASSLLAQTNQPQHFGDGTRLSIL.

The CDR3 loop is CSVEGSRLVDTEAFF. The V gene is TRBV29-1, the J gene TRBJ1-1. CDR3 length: 15 amino acids. Germline V gives CDR1 SQVTM, CDR2 ANQGSEA.

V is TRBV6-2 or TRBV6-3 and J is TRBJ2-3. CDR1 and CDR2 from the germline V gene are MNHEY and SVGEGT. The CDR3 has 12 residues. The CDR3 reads CASRDDTDTQYF.

The CDR3 loop reads CAWNSQGLHYEQYF. The V call is TRBV30, the J call TRBJ2-7. The CDR3 has 14 residues. Per germline, CDR1 GTSNPN and CDR2 SVGIG (reference sequence).

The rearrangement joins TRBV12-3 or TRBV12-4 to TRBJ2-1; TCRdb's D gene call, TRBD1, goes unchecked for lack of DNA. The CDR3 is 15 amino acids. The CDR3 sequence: CASSHPGTPYNEQFF.

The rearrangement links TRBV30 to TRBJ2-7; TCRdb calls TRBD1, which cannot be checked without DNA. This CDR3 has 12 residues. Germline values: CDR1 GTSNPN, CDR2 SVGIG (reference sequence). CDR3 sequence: CAWGTVDYEQYF.

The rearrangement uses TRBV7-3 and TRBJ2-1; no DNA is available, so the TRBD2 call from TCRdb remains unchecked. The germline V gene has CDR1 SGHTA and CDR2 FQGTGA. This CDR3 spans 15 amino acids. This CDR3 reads CASSFGLAAGGEQFF. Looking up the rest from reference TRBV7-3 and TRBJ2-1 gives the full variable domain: GAGVSQTPSNKVTEKGKYVELRCDPISGHTALYWYRQSLGQGPEFLIYFQGTGAADDSGLPNDRFFAVRPEGSVSTLKIQRTERGDSAVYLCASSFGLAAGGEQFFGPGTRLTVL.

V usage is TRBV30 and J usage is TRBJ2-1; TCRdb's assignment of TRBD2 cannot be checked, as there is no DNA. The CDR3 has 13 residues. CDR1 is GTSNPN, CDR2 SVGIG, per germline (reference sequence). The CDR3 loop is CAWSGAGDNEQFF.

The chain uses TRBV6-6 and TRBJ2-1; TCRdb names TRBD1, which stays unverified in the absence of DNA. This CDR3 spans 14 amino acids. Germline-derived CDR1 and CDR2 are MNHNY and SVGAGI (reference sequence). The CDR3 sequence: CAISYSAGLNEQFF.

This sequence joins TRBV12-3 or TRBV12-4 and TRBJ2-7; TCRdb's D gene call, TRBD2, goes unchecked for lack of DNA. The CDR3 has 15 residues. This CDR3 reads CASSPRASGSYEQYF.

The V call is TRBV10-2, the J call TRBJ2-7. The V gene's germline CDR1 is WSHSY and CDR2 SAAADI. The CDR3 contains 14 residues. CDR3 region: CASSEFADTYEQYF.

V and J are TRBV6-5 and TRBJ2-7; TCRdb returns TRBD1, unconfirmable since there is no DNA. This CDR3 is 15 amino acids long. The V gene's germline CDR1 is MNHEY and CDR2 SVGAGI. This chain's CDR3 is CASSSTGTGHTEQYF.

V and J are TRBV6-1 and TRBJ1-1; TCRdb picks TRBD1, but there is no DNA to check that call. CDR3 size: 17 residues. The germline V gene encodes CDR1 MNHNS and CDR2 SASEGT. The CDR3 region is CASSGGVDRETNTEAFF.

CDR3 amino acids: CASSLSGTGITSYEQYF. The chain has TRBV7-9 and TRBJ2-7; checking the TCRdb D call of TRBD1 is not possible without DNA. Germline CDR1 SEHNR, CDR2 FQNEAQ (reference sequence). CDR3 length equals 17 residues.

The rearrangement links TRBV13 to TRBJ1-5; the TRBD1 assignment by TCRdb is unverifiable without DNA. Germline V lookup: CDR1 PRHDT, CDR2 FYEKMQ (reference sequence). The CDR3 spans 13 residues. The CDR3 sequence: CASSQQGNQPQHF.

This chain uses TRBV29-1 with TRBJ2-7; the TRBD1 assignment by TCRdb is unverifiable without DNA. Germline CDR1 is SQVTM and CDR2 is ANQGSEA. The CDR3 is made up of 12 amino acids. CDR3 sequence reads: CSASGTGFEQYF.

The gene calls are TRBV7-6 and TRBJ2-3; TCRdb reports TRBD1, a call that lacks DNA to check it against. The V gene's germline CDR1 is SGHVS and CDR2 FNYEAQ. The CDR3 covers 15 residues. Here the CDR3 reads CASSETGGGTDTQYF.

The CDR3 spells CASSWGVADSNQPQHF. V gene TRBV7-2 combines with J gene TRBJ1-5. There are 16 residues in the CDR3. Per germline, CDR1 SGHTA and CDR2 FQGNSA.

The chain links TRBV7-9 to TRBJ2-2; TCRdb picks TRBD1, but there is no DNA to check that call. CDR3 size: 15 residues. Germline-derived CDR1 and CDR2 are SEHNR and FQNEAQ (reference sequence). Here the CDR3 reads CASSYPGTGTGELFF.